What follows are 17 T cell receptor beta chains derived from one specimen sequenced in a study of regulatory T cells in long-lasting Graves disease. Through Arm-PCR of CDR3 regions and iRepertoire HTBI primers, TCR beta libraries were built. Using its own MiXCR run on the multiplex PCR reads, TCRdb lists one record per CDR3 protein. The sample shows hundreds of thousands of distinct CDR3 sequences, about 22% of them seen only once. Time point here: persistent/refractory GD, antithyroid drugs over 5 years with positive TRAb. Extracted PBMC RNA gave rise to the TCR library. Sequenced material: peripheral blood mononuclear cells (PBMCs), taken when the disease was refractory, from a patient treated with antithyroid drugs. Every receptor here comes from a female donor with Graves disease.

The sample holds many counts of this clonotype. The V and J genes are TRBV20-1 and TRBJ2-4; D uncertain. The CDR3 is 13 amino acids. The germline V gene encodes CDR1 DFQATT and CDR2 SNEGSKA (reference sequence). For the CDR3, the DNA is TGCAGCGTCACGCAGGCGGCCAAAAACATTCAGTACTTC. Translation: CSVTQAAKNIQYF.

The sample holds one count of this clonotype. The chain couples TRBV29-1 to TRBJ2-7; 8 bases are shared with TRBD1. The germline V gene has CDR1 SQVTM and CDR2 ANQGSEA. V was clipped by 6 bases and J by 5 bases; unmatched bases: 6. This CDR3 contains 12 residues. In DNA, the CDR3 is TGCAGCGTCGGACAGGGAGTGAACGAGCAGTACTTC. Its protein product is CSVGQGVNEQYF.

The J gene is TRBJ2-7, the V gene TRBV7-9; possibly TRBD1 for D (5 bases). V was trimmed by 11 bases and J by 0 bases, leaving 14 bases between them. The CDR3 sequence is 13 residues long. Germline V gives CDR1 SEHNR, CDR2 FQNEAQ (reference sequence). The CDR3 sequence: CAATVISSYEQYF. The CDR3 bases are TGTGCCGCGACAGTTATAAGCTCCTACGAGCAGTACTTC.

The chain carries TRBV6-1 and TRBJ2-7, with 9 bases matching TRBD1. Per germline, CDR1 MNHNS and CDR2 SASEGT. The junction had 12 bases not matched to a gene; V was cut back by 9 bases and J by 6 bases. This CDR3 is 14 amino acids long. The CDR3 region has the DNA TGTGCCAGGACCCCTGGGGACAGGGCCCCCGAGCAGTACTTC. Its translation is CARTPGDRAPEQYF.

This clonotype was recorded many times. The genes are TRBV20-1 and TRBJ2-5, with 13 nucleotides matching TRBD2. Germline V gives CDR1 DFQATT, CDR2 SNEGSKA (reference sequence). The CDR3 is 17 residues long. J was trimmed by 0 bases and V by 3 bases; bases with no gene match: 7. CDR3 in DNA: TGCAGTGCTAGTCGACTAGCGGGGGGTCGGTACCAAGAGACCCAGTACTTC. Its protein product is CSASRLAGGRYQETQYF.

This clonotype came up many times. The rearrangement links TRBV12-3 or TRBV12-4 to TRBJ1-1; perhaps TRBD1 as D (6 bases). Trimming cost V 4 bases and J 10 bases, with 19 bases left between them. This CDR3 is 14 amino acids long. CDR3 sequence: CASSSTGISRAAFF. The CDR3 DNA reads TGTGCCAGCAGTTCAACAGGGATTTCAAGGGCAGCTTTCTTT.

At least ten counts were recorded for this clonotype. J is TRBJ1-5 and V is TRBV7-2; TRBD1 might be the D (6 bases). The CDR3 loop spans 14 amino acids. Between the trimmed V and J ends, which lost 4 bases and 6 bases, there was a span of 13 bases. Germline assignment: CDR1 SGHTA and CDR2 FQGNSA. CDR3 DNA sequence: TGTGCCAGCAGCTGGGGGGCGGTGGGTCAGCCCCAGCATTTT. It codes for CASSWGAVGQPQHF.

This clonotype was seen a handful of times. V gene TRBV20-1 combines with J gene TRBJ2-7, with 9 bases identical to TRBD2. V shed 5 bases and J 0 bases; nucleotides not matched to a gene: 5. This CDR3 spans 14 amino acids. Germline V gene sequence: CDR1 DFQATT, CDR2 SNEGSKA (reference sequence). CDR3 DNA: TGCAGTGCTTATAGCGGGAGTATCTCCTACGAGCAGTACTTC. As protein: CSAYSGSISYEQYF.

This clonotype was counted between two and nine times. This chain joins TRBV6-2 or TRBV6-3 and TRBJ2-7; TRBD1 or TRBD2 may be the D gene (5 bases each). The germline V and J ends were trimmed by 1 base and 3 bases, with 10 bases remaining between them. This CDR3 is built from 14 residues. Per the germline V gene, CDR1 is MNHEY and CDR2 is SVGEGT. The CDR3 DNA reads TGTGCCAGCAGTTACTTGGGGGAGTTCTACGAGCAGTACTTC. Translating gives CASSYLGEFYEQYF.

As to this clonotype: A much larger clone differs from this one at a single base, so this may be a read error. V usage is TRBV25-1 and J usage is TRBJ1-2; the D gene is possibly TRBD1 (5 bases). CDR1 MGHDK and CDR2 SYGVNS come from the germline V gene. The CDR3 length is 15 residues. This CDR3 reads CASSEIKGPLYGDTF. The CDR3 nucleotides read TGTGCCAGCAGTGAAATCAAGGGGCCGCTCTATGGCGACACCTTC.

This clonotype was recorded at least ten times. In DNA form, the CDR3 reads TGCAGTACAGCGGATCCCAAAAACATTCAGTACTTC. Translation gives CSTADPKNIQYF. J is TRBJ2-4 and V is TRBV20-1; the D gene is possibly TRBD2 (5 bases). The V and J ends lost 8 bases and 2 bases respectively, with 10 bases between them. Germline values: CDR1 DFQATT, CDR2 SNEGSKA (reference sequence). The CDR3 consists of 12 residues.

This clonotype was detected many times. This chain links TRBV28 with TRBJ2-7; D call uncertain. Trimming removed 2 bases at V and 1 base at J, with 15 bases between. The CDR3 is made up of 16 amino acids. Germline CDR1 is MDHEN and CDR2 is SYDVKM. DNA of the CDR3: TGTGCCAGCAGTTTACTCCAACTTGAGGTATCCTACGAGCAGTACTTC. It is translated as CASSLLQLEVSYEQYF. The whole variable domain, filled in from reference TRBV28 and TRBJ2-7, reads DVKVTQSSRYLVKRTGEKVFLECVQDMDHENMFWYRQDPGLGLRLIYFSYDVKMKEKGDIPEGYSVSREKKERFSLILESASTNQTSMYLCASSLLQLEVSYEQYFGPGTRLTVT.

This clonotype was recorded many times. The CDR3 region is CASSPLQGRYEQYF. DNA for the CDR3: TGTGCCAGCAGTCCACTACAGGGTCGGTACGAGCAGTACTTC. The V gene is TRBV12-3 or TRBV12-4, the J gene TRBJ2-7, with a possible D match to TRBD1 (6 bases). The CDR3 is 14 amino acids. Trimming pared 5 bases from V and 4 bases from J, leaving 15 bases between.

This clonotype was seen a handful of times. This chain joins TRBV5-1 and TRBJ1-4; D gene uncertain. Deletions cut 4 bases from V and 0 bases from J, with 10 bases between. Germline V gene data show CDR1 as SGHRS and CDR2 as YFSETQ. This CDR3 comprises 15 residues. The CDR3 DNA follows: TGCGCCAGCAGCCCAGACTTTCCAACTAATGAAAAACTGTTTTTT. The encoded protein is CASSPDFPTNEKLFF.

This clonotype was found many times. The gene calls are TRBV20-1 and TRBJ1-2, with D perhaps TRBD1 (5 bases). Deletions cut 6 bases from V and 4 bases from J, with 15 bases between. Germline V gives CDR1 DFQATT, CDR2 SNEGSKA (reference sequence). CDR3 size: 13 residues. This CDR3 is CSAPEGRGYGYTF. In DNA form, the CDR3 reads TGCAGTGCCCCGGAGGGACGGGGCTATGGCTACACCTTC.

There are a few counts of this clonotype. The chain joins TRBV7-2 to TRBJ1-1, with unresolved D. Per germline, CDR1 SGHTA and CDR2 FQGNSA. Trimming shortened V by 4 bases and J by 1 base, and 25 bases separated the two germline ends. The CDR3 extends over 19 amino acids. This CDR3 is CASSWRSSVGGGENTEAFF. CDR3 nucleotide sequence: TGTGCCAGCAGCTGGAGGTCCTCGGTGGGCGGTGGTGAGAACACTGAAGCTTTCTTT.

The table lists this clonotype with many counts. The chain combines TRBV2 with TRBJ2-7; D not certain. V was pared by 2 bases and J by 4 bases, with 9 bases between. This CDR3 has 13 amino acids. Germline CDR1 and CDR2: SNHLY and FYNNEI. This chain's CDR3 is CASSESRSYEQYF. The CDR3 bases are TGTGCCAGCAGTGAAAGTAGATCTTACGAGCAGTACTTC.